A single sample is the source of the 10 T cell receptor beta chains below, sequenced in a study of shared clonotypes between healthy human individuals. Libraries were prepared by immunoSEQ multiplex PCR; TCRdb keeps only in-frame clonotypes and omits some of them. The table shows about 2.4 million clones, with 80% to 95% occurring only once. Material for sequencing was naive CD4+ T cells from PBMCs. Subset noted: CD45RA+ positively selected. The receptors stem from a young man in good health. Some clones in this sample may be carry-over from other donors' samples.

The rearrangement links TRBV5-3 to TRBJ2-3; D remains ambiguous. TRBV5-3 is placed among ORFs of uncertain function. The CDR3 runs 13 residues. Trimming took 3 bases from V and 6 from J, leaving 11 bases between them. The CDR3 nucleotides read TGTGCCAGAAGCTCGGTAAAAACCGATACGCAGTATTTT. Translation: CARSSVKTDTQYF.

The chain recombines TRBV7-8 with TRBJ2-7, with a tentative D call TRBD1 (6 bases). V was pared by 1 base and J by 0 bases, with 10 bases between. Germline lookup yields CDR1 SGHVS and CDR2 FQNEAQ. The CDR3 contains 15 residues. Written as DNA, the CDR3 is TGTGCCAGCAGCTTAGGGCTGACAGGCTCCTACGAGCAGTACTTC. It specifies CASSLGLTGSYEQYF.

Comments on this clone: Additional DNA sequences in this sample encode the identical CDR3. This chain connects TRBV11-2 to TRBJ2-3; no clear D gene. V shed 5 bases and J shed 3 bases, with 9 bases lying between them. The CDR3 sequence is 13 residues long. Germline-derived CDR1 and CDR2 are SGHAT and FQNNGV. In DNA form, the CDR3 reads TGTGCCAGCAGCCTACCGGGTACAGATACGCAGTATTTT. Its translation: CASSLPGTDTQYF. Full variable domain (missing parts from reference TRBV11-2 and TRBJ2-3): EAGVAQSPRYKIIEKRQSVAFWCNPISGHATLYWYQQILGQGPKLLIQFQNNGVVDDSQLPKDRFSAERLKGVDSTLKIQPAKLEDSAVYLCASSLPGTDTQYFGPGTRLTVL.

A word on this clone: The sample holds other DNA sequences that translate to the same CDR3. As DNA, the CDR3 is TGTGCCAGCACCCCGGGACGCTCCTACGAGCAGTACTTC. Translating it yields CASTPGRSYEQYF. V is TRBV28 and J is TRBJ2-7, with D perhaps matching TRBD1 or TRBD2 (5 bases each). This CDR3 is built from 13 residues. Germline V gene sequence: CDR1 MDHEN, CDR2 SYDVKM. Between the trimmed V and J ends, which lost 7 bases and 0 bases, there was a span of 10 bases.

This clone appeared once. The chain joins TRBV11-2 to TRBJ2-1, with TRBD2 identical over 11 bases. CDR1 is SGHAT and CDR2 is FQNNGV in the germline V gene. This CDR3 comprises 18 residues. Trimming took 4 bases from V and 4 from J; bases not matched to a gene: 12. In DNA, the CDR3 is TGTGCCAGCAGCTCCCCGACTAGCGGGACCGCGGGTTACAATGAGCAGTTCTTC. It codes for CASSSPTSGTAGYNEQFF.

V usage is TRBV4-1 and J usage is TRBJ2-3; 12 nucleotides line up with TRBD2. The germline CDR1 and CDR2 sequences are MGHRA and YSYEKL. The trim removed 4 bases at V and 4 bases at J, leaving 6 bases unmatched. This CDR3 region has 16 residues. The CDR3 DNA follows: TGCGCCAGCAGCCGTGCTAGCGGGAGGGCCGCAGATACGCAGTATTTT. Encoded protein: CASSRASGRAADTQYF.

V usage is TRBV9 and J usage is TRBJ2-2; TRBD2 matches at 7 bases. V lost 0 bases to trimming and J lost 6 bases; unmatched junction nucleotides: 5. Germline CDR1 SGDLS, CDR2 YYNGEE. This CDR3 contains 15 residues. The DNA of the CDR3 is TGTGCCAGCAGCGTAGCTCCAGGGAGGGCCGGGGAGCTGTTTTTT. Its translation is CASSVAPGRAGELFF. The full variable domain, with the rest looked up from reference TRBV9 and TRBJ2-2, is DSGVTQTPKHLITATGQRVTLRCSPRSGDLSVYWYQQSLDQGLQFLIQYYNGEERAKGNILERFSAQQFPDLHSELNLSSLELGDSALYFCASSVAPGRAGELFFGEGSRLTVL.

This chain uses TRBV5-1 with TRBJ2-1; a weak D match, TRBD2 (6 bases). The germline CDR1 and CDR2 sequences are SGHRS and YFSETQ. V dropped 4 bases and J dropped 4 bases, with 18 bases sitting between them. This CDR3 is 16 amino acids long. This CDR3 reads CASSKGLQLQYNEQFF. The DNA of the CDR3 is TGCGCCAGCAGCAAGGGACTTCAACTTCAATACAATGAGCAGTTCTTC.

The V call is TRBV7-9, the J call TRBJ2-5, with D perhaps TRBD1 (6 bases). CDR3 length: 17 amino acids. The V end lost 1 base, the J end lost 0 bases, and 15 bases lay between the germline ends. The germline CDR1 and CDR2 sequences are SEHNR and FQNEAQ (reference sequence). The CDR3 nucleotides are TGTGCCAGCAGCTTAGGATCCGGGACACCGAACCAAGAGACCCAGTACTTC. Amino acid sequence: CASSLGSGTPNQETQYF.

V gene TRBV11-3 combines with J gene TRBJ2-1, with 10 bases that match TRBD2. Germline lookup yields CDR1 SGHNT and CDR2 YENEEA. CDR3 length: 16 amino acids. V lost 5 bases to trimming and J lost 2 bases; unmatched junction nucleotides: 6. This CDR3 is CASSRLAGDPYNEQFF. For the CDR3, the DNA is TGTGCCAGCAGCAGGCTAGCGGGAGACCCCTACAATGAGCAGTTCTTC.